The present T cell receptor beta chain was sequenced within a study of cytomegalovirus exposure and HLA in healthy donors. Study summary: The 120 validation repertoires and the approximately 630 first-cohort repertoires shared a platform, a later analysis reported. Whole-study results and caveats: The authors enumerated over 150 TCR beta chains as linked to cytomegalovirus. Subsequent analysis found a tendency for first-cohort TCR clusters to co-occur within the 95 to 150 validation repertoires.

A single count supports this clone. The antigen is not known. Germline CDR1 GTSNPN, CDR2 SVGIG (reference sequence). This CDR3 is 11 amino acids long. Method: immunoSEQ multiplex PCR; TCRdb's copy keeps in-frame clones and lacks some. Here the sample spans around 60,000 clones, about 91% being singletons. Sequencing used PBMCs. The genes are TRBV30 and TRBJ1-1; 7 bases agree with TRBD1. The receptor's source is a woman in her late teens or twenties in good health and CMV-seronegative. The CDR3 loop is CADRRGTEAFF. CDR3 nucleotides: TGTGCGGACAGGAGGGGTACTGAAGCTTTCTTT.